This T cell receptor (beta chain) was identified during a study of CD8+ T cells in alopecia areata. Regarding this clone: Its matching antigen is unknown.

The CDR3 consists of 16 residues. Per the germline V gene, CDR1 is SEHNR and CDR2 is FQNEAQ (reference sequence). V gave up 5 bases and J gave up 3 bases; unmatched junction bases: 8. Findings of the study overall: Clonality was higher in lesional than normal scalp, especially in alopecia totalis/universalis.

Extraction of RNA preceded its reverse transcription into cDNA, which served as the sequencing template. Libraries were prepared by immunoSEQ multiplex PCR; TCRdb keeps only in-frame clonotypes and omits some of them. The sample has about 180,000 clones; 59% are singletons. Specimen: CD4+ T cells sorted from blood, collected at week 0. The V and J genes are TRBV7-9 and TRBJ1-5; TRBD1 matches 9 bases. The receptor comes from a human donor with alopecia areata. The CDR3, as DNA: TGTGCCAGCAGCCACGGGACAGGGAATATCAATCAGCCCCAGCATTTT. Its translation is CASSHGTGNINQPQHF.